The present T cell receptor beta chain was sequenced within a study of CD8+CD57+ T cells in acquired aplastic anemia. Study at large: DNA from sorted CD4+ and CD8+ cells averaged about 3.2 ug. Study-level results: The same twenty-nine CD8+ CDR3 sequences occurred in patients and in controls.

V was shortened by 3 bases and J by 3 bases, with 14 bases between the two germline ends. Germline V gene lookup returns CDR1 LGHDT and CDR2 YNNKEL (reference sequence). The CDR3 loop spans 15 amino acids. This clonotype was seen once. What it recognizes is unknown. Lacking the conserved final phenylalanine or tryptophan, this CDR3 likely reflects a read error. Genomic DNA served as template for TCR beta VDJ and CDR3 profiling. TCRdb analysed the reads with MiXCR anew, one entry per CDR3 protein. This table holds about 110,000 distinct CDR3 sequences, roughly 51% found once. This chain connects TRBV3-1 to TRBJ2-5; TRBD2 might be the D (7 bases). This TCR was recovered from a human donor in good health, serving as a control. What was sequenced was sorted CD4+, CD8+, or CD8+CD57+ T cells (not recorded which) from PBMCs. The DNA for the CDR3 is TGTGCCAGCAGCCATCCTGGGGGGGGCGAAGAGACCCAGTACTCC. Amino acids: CASSHPGGGEETQYS.